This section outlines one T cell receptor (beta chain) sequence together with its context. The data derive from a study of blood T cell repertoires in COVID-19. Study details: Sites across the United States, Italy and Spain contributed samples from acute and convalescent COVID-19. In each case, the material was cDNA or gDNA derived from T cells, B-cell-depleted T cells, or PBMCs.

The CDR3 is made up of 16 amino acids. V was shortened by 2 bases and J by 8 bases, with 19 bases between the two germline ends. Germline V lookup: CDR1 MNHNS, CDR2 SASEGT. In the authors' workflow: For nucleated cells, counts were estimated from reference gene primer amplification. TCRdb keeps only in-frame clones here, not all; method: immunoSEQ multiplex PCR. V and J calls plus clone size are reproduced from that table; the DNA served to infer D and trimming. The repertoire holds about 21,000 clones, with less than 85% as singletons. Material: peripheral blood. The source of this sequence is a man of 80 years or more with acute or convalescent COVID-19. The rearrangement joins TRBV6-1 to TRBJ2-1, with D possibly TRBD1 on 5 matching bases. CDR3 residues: CASSEPSRAPVDEQFF. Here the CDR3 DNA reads TGTGCCAGCAGTGAACCCAGCAGGGCCCCCGTCGATGAGCAGTTCTTC.